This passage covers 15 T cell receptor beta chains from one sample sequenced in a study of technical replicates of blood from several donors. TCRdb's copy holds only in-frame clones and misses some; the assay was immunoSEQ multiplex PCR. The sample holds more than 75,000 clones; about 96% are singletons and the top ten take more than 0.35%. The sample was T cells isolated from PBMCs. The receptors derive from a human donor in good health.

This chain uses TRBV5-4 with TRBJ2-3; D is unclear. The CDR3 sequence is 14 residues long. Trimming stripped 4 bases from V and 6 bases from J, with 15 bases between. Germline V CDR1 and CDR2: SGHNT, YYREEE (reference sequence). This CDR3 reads CASSPSRLVDTQYF. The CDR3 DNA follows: TGTGCCAGCAGCCCGAGCAGGCTTGTGGATACGCAGTATTTT.

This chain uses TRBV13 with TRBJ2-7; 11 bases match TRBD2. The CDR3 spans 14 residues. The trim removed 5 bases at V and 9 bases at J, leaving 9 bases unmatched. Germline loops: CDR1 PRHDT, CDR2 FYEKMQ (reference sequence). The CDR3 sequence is CASSILAGAQGQYF. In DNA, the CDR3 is TGTGCCAGCAGCATACTAGCGGGGGCACAGGGGCAGTACTTC.

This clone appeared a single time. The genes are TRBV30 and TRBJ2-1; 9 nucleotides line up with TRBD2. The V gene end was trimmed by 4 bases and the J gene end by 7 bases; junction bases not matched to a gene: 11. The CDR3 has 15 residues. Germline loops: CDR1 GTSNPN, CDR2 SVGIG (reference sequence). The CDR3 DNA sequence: TGTGCCTGGACCCGCGGGAGGGCCGGTTTGAATGAGCAGTTCTTC. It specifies CAWTRGRAGLNEQFF.

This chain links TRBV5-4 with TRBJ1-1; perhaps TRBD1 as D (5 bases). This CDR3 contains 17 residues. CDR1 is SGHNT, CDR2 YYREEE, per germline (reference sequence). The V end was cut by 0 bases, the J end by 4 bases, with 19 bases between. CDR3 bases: TGTGCCAGCAGCTTGGGATCTTCCGGGACTTTTGCCACTGAAGCTTTCTTT. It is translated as CASSLGSSGTFATEAFF.

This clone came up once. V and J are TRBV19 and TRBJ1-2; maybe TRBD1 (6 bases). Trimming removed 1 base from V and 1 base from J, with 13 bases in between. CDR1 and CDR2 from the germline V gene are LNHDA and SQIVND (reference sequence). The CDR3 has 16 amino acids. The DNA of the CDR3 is TGTGCCAGTAGTATAGCAAGGCAGGGGTATAACTATGGCTACACCTTC. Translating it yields CASSIARQGYNYGYTF.

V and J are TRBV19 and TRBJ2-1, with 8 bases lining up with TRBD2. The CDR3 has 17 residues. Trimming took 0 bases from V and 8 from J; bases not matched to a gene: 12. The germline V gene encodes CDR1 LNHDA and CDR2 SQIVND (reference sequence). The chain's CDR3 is CASSIDLYREGIDEQFF. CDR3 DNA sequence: TGTGCCAGTAGTATAGATCTTTATCGGGAGGGAATCGATGAGCAGTTCTTC.

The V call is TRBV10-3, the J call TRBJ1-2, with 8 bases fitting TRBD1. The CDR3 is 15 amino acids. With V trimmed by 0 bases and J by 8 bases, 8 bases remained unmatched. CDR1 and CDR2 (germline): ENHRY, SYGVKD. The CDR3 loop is CAISESKDTGGGYTF. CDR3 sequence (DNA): TGTGCCATCAGTGAGTCGAAGGATACAGGGGGAGGCTACACCTTC.

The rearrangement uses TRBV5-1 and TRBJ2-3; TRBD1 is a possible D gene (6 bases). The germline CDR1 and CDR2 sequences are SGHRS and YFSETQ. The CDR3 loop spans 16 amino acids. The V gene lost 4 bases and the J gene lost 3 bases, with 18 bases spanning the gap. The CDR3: CASSVLQGTLTDTQYF. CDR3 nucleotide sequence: TGCGCCAGCAGCGTACTACAGGGTACTTTAACAGATACGCAGTATTTT.

The CDR3: CASKDTGPSPLHF. Here the CDR3 DNA reads TGTGCCAGCAAGGACACCGGACCGTCACCCCTCCACTTT. This chain connects TRBV2 to TRBJ1-6, with D tentatively TRBD1 (5 bases). The CDR3 runs 13 residues. Trimming stripped 7 bases from V and 10 bases from J, with 14 bases between. The germline V gene encodes CDR1 SNHLY and CDR2 FYNNEI. The full variable domain, its missing parts supplied by reference TRBV2 and TRBJ1-6, is EPEVTQTPSHQVTQMGQEVILRCVPISNHLYFYWYRQILGQKVEFLVSFYNNEISEKSEIFDDQFSVERPDGSNFTLKIRSTKLEDSAMYFCASKDTGPSPLHFGNGTRLTVT.

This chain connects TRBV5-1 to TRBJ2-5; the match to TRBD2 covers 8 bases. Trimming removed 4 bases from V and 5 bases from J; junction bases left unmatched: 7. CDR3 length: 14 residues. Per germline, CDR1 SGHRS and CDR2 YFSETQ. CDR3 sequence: CASSLKRERETQYF. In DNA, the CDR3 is TGCGCCAGCAGCCTTAAGCGGGAGCGGGAGACCCAGTACTTC.

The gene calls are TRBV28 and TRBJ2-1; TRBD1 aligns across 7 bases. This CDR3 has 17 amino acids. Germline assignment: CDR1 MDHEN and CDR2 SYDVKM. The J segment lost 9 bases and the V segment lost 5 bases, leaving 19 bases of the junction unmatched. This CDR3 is CASSQPGQAEYIGEQFF. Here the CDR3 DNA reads TGTGCCAGCAGTCAACCAGGACAGGCAGAGTATATTGGTGAGCAGTTCTTC.

This CDR3 reads CSPGLVETQYF. The CDR3 bases are TGCAGCCCCGGACTTGTGGAGACCCAGTACTTC. The chain recombines TRBV20-1 with TRBJ2-5; D perhaps matches TRBD2 (5 bases). CDR1 and CDR2 from the germline V gene are DFQATT and SNEGSKA (reference sequence). The CDR3 contains 11 residues.

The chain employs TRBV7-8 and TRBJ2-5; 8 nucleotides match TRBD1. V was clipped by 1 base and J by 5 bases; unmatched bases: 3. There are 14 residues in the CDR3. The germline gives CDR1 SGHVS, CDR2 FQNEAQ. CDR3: CASSLDRGRETQYF. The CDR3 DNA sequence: TGTGCCAGCAGCTTAGACAGGGGGAGGGAGACCCAGTACTTC.

CDR3 region: CASSYTSGISYNEQFF. CDR3 nucleotide sequence: TGTGCCAGCAGTTATACTAGCGGGATTTCCTACAATGAGCAGTTCTTC. The J gene is TRBJ2-1, the V gene TRBV27; 10 nucleotides align to TRBD2. CDR1 MNHEY and CDR2 SMNVEV come from the germline V gene (reference sequence). The CDR3 spans 16 residues. V shed 4 bases, J shed 1 base, and the junction held 4 bases outside the gene matches.

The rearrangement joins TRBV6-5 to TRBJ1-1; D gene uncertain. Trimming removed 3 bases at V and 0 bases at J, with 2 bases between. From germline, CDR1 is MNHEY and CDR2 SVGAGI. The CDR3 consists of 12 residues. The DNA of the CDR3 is TGTGCCAGCAGTTATATGAACACTGAAGCTTTCTTT. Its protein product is CASSYMNTEAFF.